This entry lists 29 T cell receptor delta chains sequenced from one sample in a study of Vδ1+ human thymocytes. RNA was extracted from the cells and then reverse transcribed. Multiplex PCR used pooled V-gene forward primers and a constant-region reverse primer to amplify CDR3s. TCRdb reprocessed the multiplex PCR reads through CATT. The data contain about 50,000 delta-chain clones, about 15% of them seen just once; the ten biggest clones take up 0.3% to 0.5%. Notes on the study in general: Highly polyclonal TRG and TRD repertoires with Gaussian CDR3 length distributions appeared in thymus.

These receptors' targets are unknown. Material: Vdelta1+ gamma-delta thymocytes from the thymus. Indicated subset: FACS-sorted CD3+ TCRalphabeta- TCRVdelta1+ TCRVdelta2- thymocytes. Receptors originate from a girl under three years old who had congenital heart surgery.

This clone was counted between two and nine times. This chain uses TRDV1 with TRDJ1; 10 bases are a match to TRDD3. After removal of 0 bases from V and 0 bases from J, the junction contained 19 bases not matched to a gene. The CDR3 contains 22 residues. The germline V gene has CDR1 TSWWSYY and CDR2 QGS. The CDR3 protein is CALGELGLPRLGDRGNTDKLIF. The CDR3 bases are TGTGCTCTTGGGGAACTAGGCCTTCCCCGCCTGGGGGATAGAGGAAACACCGATAAACTCATCTTT.

In this sample, this clone turned up a few times. The J gene is TRDJ1, the V gene TRDV1, with D maybe TRDD2 (6 bases). Germline V gene data show CDR1 as TSWWSYY and CDR2 as QGS. V lost 5 bases, J lost 5 bases, and 33 bases lay in between. The CDR3 extends over 20 amino acids. As DNA, the CDR3 is TGTGCTCTTGGGTCCAAAAGCTACCTTCCGCATCTGGGAGTTCCAGATAAACTCATCTTT. Translation gives CALGSKSYLPHLGVPDKLIF.

V and J are TRDV1 and TRDJ1, with TRDD3 as a possible D gene (5 bases). The CDR3 has 20 residues. The germline V gene has CDR1 TSWWSYY and CDR2 QGS. Deletions cut 2 bases from V and 3 bases from J, with 28 bases between. As DNA, the CDR3 is TGTGCTCTTGGGGAAAGTCTACGCTCGGTTGCGTATGGGGTATCCGATAAACTCATCTTT. As protein: CALGESLRSVAYGVSDKLIF.

Regarding this clone: The sample has other DNA sequences that encode this CDR3 too. The rearrangement links TRDV1 to TRDJ1, with D possibly being TRDD2 (6 bases). The CDR3 consists of 22 residues. V dropped 6 bases and J dropped 0 bases, with 35 bases sitting between them. The germline gives CDR1 TSWWSYY, CDR2 QGS. The CDR3 spells CALGRSAFPPRGPRWYTDKLIF. As DNA, the CDR3 is TGTGCTCTTGGCCGATCGGCCTTCCCACCTAGGGGCCCCCGGTGGTACACCGATAAACTCATCTTT.

This clone was seen a few times. The chain uses TRDV1 and TRDJ1, with TRDD3 matching 12 bases. V lost 4 bases, J lost 10 bases, and 22 bases stayed unmatched. From germline, CDR1 is TSWWSYY and CDR2 QGS. The CDR3 extends over 19 amino acids. CDR3 sequence (DNA): TGTGCTCTTGGGGCTCGGTCGTTTGAAGTACTGGGGGATACCTCATTACTCATCTTT. Its protein product is CALGARSFEVLGDTSLLIF.

This clone showed up just a few times. The rearrangement links TRDV1 to TRDJ1; 11 bases align to TRDD3. The CDR3 runs 21 residues. Looked up from germline, CDR1 is TSWWSYY and CDR2 is QGS. Trimming at V came to 1 base and at J to 0 bases, leaving 16 bases not matched to a gene. CDR3: CALGERSSPSWGIQHTDKLIF. The CDR3 region has the DNA TGTGCTCTTGGGGAACGTAGTTCCCCCAGCTGGGGGATACAGCACACCGATAAACTCATCTTT.

Details on this clone: A junction end diverges from the germline sequence, so it may reflect a read error. The V and J genes are TRDV1 and TRDJ1, with a possible D match to TRDD3 (6 bases). The CDR3 has 16 residues. Per germline, CDR1 TSWWSYY and CDR2 QGS. This CDR3 reads CALGEIPSGATDKLTF. CDR3 DNA: TGTGCTCTTGGGGAAATTCCGTCTGGGGCCACCGATAAACTCACCTTT.

This clone appeared a few times. This sequence joins TRDV1 and TRDJ1; D possibly corresponds to TRDD3 (5 bases). The CDR3 is 17 residues long. Germline V gene data show CDR1 as TSWWSYY and CDR2 as QGS. V dropped 3 bases and J dropped 7 bases, with 24 bases sitting between them. The CDR3 DNA follows: TGTGCTCTTGGGGAGCGCCCCGTGTTAATTGGTACTGGTAAACTCATCTTT. It is translated as CALGERPVLIGTGKLIF.

This clone appeared a few times. Mismatch with germline at one junction end may stem from a read error. Other DNA sequences in this specimen translate into the identical CDR3. The chain recombines TRDV1 with TRDJ1, with 7 bases lining up with TRDD3. This CDR3 comprises 18 residues. Germline CDR1 TSWWSYY, CDR2 QGS. The CDR3 nucleotides are TGTGCTCTTGGGGAAACCCAACTGGGGCCGAACCCCACCGATAAACTTATCTTT. It translates to CALGETQLGPNPTDKLIF.

The rearrangement joins TRDV1 to TRDJ1; 9 nucleotides agree with TRDD2. The length of the CDR3 is 19 residues. Germline CDR1 reads TSWWSYY; CDR2 reads QGS. Unmatched junction bases numbered 12, after V lost 1 base and J lost 0 bases. This CDR3 reads CALGEPPSYSGGYTDKLIF. The DNA for the CDR3 is TGTGCTCTTGGGGAACCGCCTTCCTACTCTGGGGGGTACACCGATAAACTCATCTTT.

This clone was counted only a few times. The gene calls are TRDV1 and TRDJ1, with D possibly being TRDD2 (5 bases). This CDR3 spans 15 amino acids. The V end lost 5 bases, the J end lost 4 bases, and 17 bases lay between the germline ends. CDR1 TSWWSYY and CDR2 QGS come from the germline V gene. CDR3 loop: CALGNIFFHIDKLIF. The CDR3 DNA sequence: TGTGCTCTTGGGAACATCTTCTTCCATATCGATAAACTCATCTTT.

This clone turned up a few times. This chain uses TRDV1 with TRDJ1; D ambiguous. Germline V gives CDR1 TSWWSYY, CDR2 QGS. The V end lost 0 bases, the J end lost 1 base, and 18 bases lay between the germline ends. The CDR3 has 18 residues. The CDR3, as DNA: TGTGCTCTTGGGGAACTAGAGGTCACCCGCACTTTCACCGATAAACTCATCTTT. Translated: CALGELEVTRTFTDKLIF.

This chain uses TRDV1 with TRDJ1, with a possible D match to TRDD3 (5 bases). This CDR3 region has 18 residues. Trimming took 3 bases from V and 3 from J, leaving 23 bases between them. Germline-derived CDR1 and CDR2 are TSWWSYY and QGS. The CDR3 sequence: CALGEFPSREIHPDKLIF. The CDR3 region has the DNA TGTGCTCTTGGGGAGTTCCCCTCACGGGAGATACATCCCGATAAACTCATCTTT.

The chain joins TRDV1 to TRDJ1, with 11 bases fitting TRDD3. V shed 4 bases, J shed 0 bases, and the junction held 22 bases outside the gene matches. This CDR3 comprises 22 residues. Germline CDR1 and CDR2: TSWWSYY and QGS. The CDR3 bases are TGTGCTCTTGGGGTCAGGAACCTTCCGGACCTGGGGGATACCCCGTACACCGATAAACTCATCTTT. It is translated as CALGVRNLPDLGDTPYTDKLIF.

The table lists this clone with a few counts. The genes are TRDV1 and TRDJ1; D gene ambiguous. In germline, CDR1 is TSWWSYY, CDR2 QGS. Deletions cut 3 bases from V and 0 bases from J, with 20 bases between. The CDR3 length is 18 residues. CDR3 sequence reads: CALGEFNIIGLYTDKLIF. The CDR3 DNA reads as TGTGCTCTTGGGGAGTTTAATATTATAGGCTTGTACACCGATAAACTCATCTTT.

The rearrangement uses TRDV1 and TRDJ2; TRDD2 might be the D (6 bases). CDR1 TSWWSYY and CDR2 QGS come from the germline V gene. The CDR3 is 14 amino acids. V was pared by 5 bases and J by 4 bases, with 11 bases between. This chain's CDR3 is CALGISSWTAQLFF. For the CDR3, the DNA is TGTGCTCTTGGGATTTCTTCCTGGACAGCACAACTCTTCTTT.

This clone was counted only a few times. The V gene is TRDV3, the J gene TRDJ1; 10 nucleotides align to TRDD3. The CDR3 consists of 18 residues. With V trimmed by 2 bases and J by 0 bases, 15 bases remained unmatched. Germline V CDR1 and CDR2: TVYSNPD, GDNSRS (reference sequence). The CDR3 DNA is TGTGCCTTTCCTACGGAAGGCTGGGGGATAGGGTACACCGATAAACTCATCTTT. It translates to CAFPTEGWGIGYTDKLIF. The entire variable domain, with the rest obtained from reference TRDV3 and TRDJ1, is as follows: CDKVTQSSPDQTVASGSEVVLLCTYDTVYSNPDLFWYRIRPDYSFQFVFYGDNSRSEGADFTQGRFSVKHILTQKAFHLVISPVRTEDSATYYCAFPTEGWGIGYTDKLIFGKGTRVTVEP.

This clone was detected a few times. The chain carries TRDV1 and TRDJ1; D is possibly TRDD2 (5 bases). Germline V gives CDR1 TSWWSYY, CDR2 QGS. V gave up 4 bases and J gave up 2 bases, with 17 bases separating them. This CDR3 spans 16 amino acids. The CDR3 spells CALGGILPLITDKLIF. Written as DNA, the CDR3 is TGTGCTCTTGGGGGCATTCTTCCGTTGATTACCGATAAACTCATCTTT.

This clone has a handful of counts. This chain joins TRDV1 and TRDJ1, with 9 bases fitting TRDD3. CDR3 length equals 21 residues. The V segment lost 2 bases and the J segment 0 bases; nucleotides outside the gene matches: 19. Germline CDR1 TSWWSYY, CDR2 QGS. The DNA for the CDR3 is TGTGCTCTTGGGGAAGGGCTTCTCCACTACTGGGGGACTTCGTACACCGATAAACTCATCTTT. It translates to CALGEGLLHYWGTSYTDKLIF.

V usage is TRDV1 and J usage is TRDJ1, with 8 bases lining up with TRDD3. The CDR3 sequence is 19 residues long. The junction had 15 bases not matched to a gene; V was cut back by 3 bases and J by 0 bases. Germline V gene data show CDR1 as TSWWSYY and CDR2 as QGS. CDR3 DNA sequence: TGTGCTCTTGGGGACCGTCCTACTTCCCTGGGGGACTACACCGATAAACTCATCTTT. This sequence encodes CALGDRPTSLGDYTDKLIF.

This clone was seen a handful of times. Other DNA sequences within the sample encode an identical CDR3. V is TRDV2 and J is TRDJ1; D perhaps matches TRDD2 (6 bases). The CDR3 is made up of 17 amino acids. CDR1 is GEAIGNYY, CDR2 EKD, per germline. The V end lost 3 bases, the J end lost 0 bases, and 19 bases lay between the germline ends. CDR3 nucleotides: TGTGCCTGTGACCGGCCTTCCCCCGACTTGTACACCGATAAACTCATCTTT. It codes for CACDRPSPDLYTDKLIF.

The rearrangement joins TRDV1 to TRDJ1, with TRDD3 matching over 12 bases. The CDR3 length is 20 residues. CDR1 is TSWWSYY and CDR2 is QGS in the germline V gene. The V and J ends lost 5 bases and 1 base, in that order; junction bases with no gene match: 17. The CDR3 nucleotides read TGTGCTCTTGGGCCAGGTGTCCTAGTACTGGGGGATACTACCACCGATAAACTCATCTTT. This codes for CALGPGVLVLGDTTTDKLIF.

This clone was counted a few times. The chain links TRDV1 to TRDJ1; 8 nucleotides line up with TRDD2. CDR1 is TSWWSYY and CDR2 is QGS in the germline V gene. V gave up 3 bases and J gave up 10 bases; unmatched junction bases: 31. The CDR3 is 21 amino acids. This chain's CDR3 is CALGELPWAFFLHPGDHRLIF. The DNA of the CDR3 is TGTGCTCTTGGGGAGCTACCTTGGGCCTTCTTCCTACATCCTGGGGACCATCGACTCATCTTT.

The chain recombines TRDV1 with TRDJ1; 10 bases map to TRDD3. This CDR3 is 19 amino acids long. V gave up 3 bases and J gave up 1 base; unmatched junction bases: 14. Germline CDR1 reads TSWWSYY; CDR2 reads QGS. The CDR3 loop reads CALGESGAYWGMSTDKLIF. The CDR3 DNA is TGTGCTCTTGGGGAGTCCGGGGCCTACTGGGGGATGAGCACCGATAAACTCATCTTT.

The chain couples TRDV1 to TRDJ1, with TRDD2 matching 9 bases. With 0 bases clipped from V and 0 bases from J, the junction kept 14 bases outside the gene matches. There are 20 residues in the CDR3. In germline, CDR1 is TSWWSYY, CDR2 QGS. Here the CDR3 DNA reads TGTGCTCTTGGGGAACTTTCGGCCTTCCTACCAAGGGGATACACCGATAAACTCATCTTT. Translating gives CALGELSAFLPRGYTDKLIF.

The J gene is TRDJ1, the V gene TRDV3; D perhaps matches TRDD2 (5 bases). The CDR3 sequence is 20 residues long. The germline CDR1 and CDR2 sequences are TVYSNPD and GDNSRS (reference sequence). Trimming stripped 2 bases from V and 3 bases from J, with 34 bases between. The CDR3, as DNA: TGTGCCTTTTTCGTCCTTCTCCACTCCGTACTGCGTTACAAATCCGATAAACTCATCTTT. Its protein is CAFFVLLHSVLRYKSDKLIF. Together with reference TRDV3 and TRDJ1, the CDR3 gives the full variable domain: CDKVTQSSPDQTVASGSEVVLLCTYDTVYSNPDLFWYRIRPDYSFQFVFYGDNSRSEGADFTQGRFSVKHILTQKAFHLVISPVRTEDSATYYCAFFVLLHSVLRYKSDKLIFGKGTRVTVEP.

This chain joins TRDV1 and TRDJ1; 7 bases map to TRDD2. The CDR3 is 23 amino acids. Germline loops: CDR1 TSWWSYY, CDR2 QGS. The V and J ends lost 4 bases and 3 bases, in that order; junction bases with no gene match: 32. The CDR3 DNA follows: TGTGCTCTTGGGGGAAGAGTTCCTACCAAGGATCTGGAGGCGGGGGCGTACGCCGATAAACTCATCTTT. It is translated as CALGGRVPTKDLEAGAYADKLIF.

This clone was seen a handful of times. The rearrangement links TRDV1 to TRDJ1; D gene ambiguous. The CDR3 contains 17 residues. The germline V and J ends were trimmed by 5 bases and 1 base, with 20 bases remaining between them. Per the germline V gene, CDR1 is TSWWSYY and CDR2 is QGS. CDR3 sequence (DNA): TGTGCTCTTGGGATTAGGACCGGGTCTCACATCACCGATAAACTCATCTTT. As protein: CALGIRTGSHITDKLIF.

V usage is TRDV1 and J usage is TRDJ1; D ambiguous. V lost 4 bases, J lost 0 bases, and 12 bases lay in between. This CDR3 contains 15 residues. Germline V gene sequence: CDR1 TSWWSYY, CDR2 QGS. The CDR3 here is CALGVPRTYTDKLIF. Written as DNA, the CDR3 is TGTGCTCTTGGGGTCCCTCGGACGTACACCGATAAACTCATCTTT.